This section outlines one T cell receptor (beta chain) sequence together with its context. The antigen remains undetermined. The record originates from a study of T-cell memory formation after mild COVID-19. Background on the study: TCR clusters were mostly confined to one donor each. Study findings and constraints: CD4/CD8 balance held among clones contracting day 15 to 85, and later expanders leaned CD4+.

There are 13 residues in the CDR3. V shed 6 bases and J shed 0 bases, with 11 bases lying between them. Germline-derived CDR1 and CDR2 are DFQATT and SNEGSKA (reference sequence). TCRdb analysed the 5' RACE reads with MiXCR anew, one entry per CDR3 protein. Among about 350,000 distinct CDR3 sequences, 20% were seen once, and the ten largest hold roughly 21%. The receptor comes from a young man who had mild COVID-19 (a few samples of this study predate the infection). Cell type and time point are not known. The V gene is TRBV20-1, the J gene TRBJ2-5, with D perhaps given as TRBD1 or TRBD2 (5 bases each). Sequenced material: PBMCs or a T cell subset sorted from them (not recorded which). The CDR3 spells CSADRGHQETQYF. CDR3 DNA sequence: TGCAGTGCAGACCGGGGACACCAAGAGACCCAGTACTTC.